This T cell receptor (beta chain) appears in the sequencing data of a study of T cells after yellow fever vaccination. This clonotype has more than one count but fewer than ten. V lost 0 bases, J lost 1 base, and 13 bases lay in between. Germline assignment: CDR1 SGDLS and CDR2 YYNGEE. CDR3 length equals 16 residues. Each CDR3 protein is one row after TCRdb ran MiXCR on the 5' RACE reads. The data hold about 580,000 distinct CDR3 sequences, with 17% observed a single time. The rearrangement uses TRBV9 and TRBJ2-5; weak D call: TRBD2 (6 bases). The specimen was PBMCs, collected less than 6 days after the first yellow fever vaccination. This receptor was obtained from a man aged 18 to 29 who received the YFV17D yellow fever vaccine. The CDR3 nucleotides read TGTGCCAGCAGCGTAGTTGGAGGGATGGTCCAAGAGACCCAGTACTTC. Residues: CASSVVGGMVQETQYF.